The clone carrying this T cell receptor (beta chain) was counted many times. Its antigen is not known. The CDR3 consists of 15 residues. Trimming cost V 4 bases and J 1 base; bases outside gene matches: 5. Germline values: CDR1 LGHDT, CDR2 YNNKEL (reference sequence). Over 18 months, lack of ophthalmopathy progression marked Graves' hyperthyroidism as stable. The data are from a study of T cells in Graves' hyperthyroidism and ophthalmopathy. Turning to the study itself: At initial diagnosis, before any treatment had begun, peripheral blood was obtained.

Study findings and constraints: Model-based prediction identified ophthalmopathy a median about 6 months prior to its onset. In simple terms, a model built on 13 V-J features told ophthalmopathy apart from stable hyperthyroidism.

What was amplified from RNA transcripts were TCR beta CDR3 regions. Carried out on the TCR CDR3, a first-round RT-PCR used the HTBI primer set. One entry per CDR3 protein results from TCRdb running MiXCR on the multiplex PCR reads. The sample consists of more than 500,000 distinct CDR3 sequences, 13% to 15% of them appearing once. The receptor comes from a woman aged 40 to 55 with Graves' hyperthyroidism. Sequencing was carried out using blood. V is TRBV3-1 and J is TRBJ2-7; TRBD1 aligns across 9 bases. The CDR3 sequence: CASSLTTGGSYEQYF. In nucleotides, the CDR3 is TGTGCCAGCAGCCTAACGACAGGGGGGTCCTACGAGCAGTACTTC.